This T cell receptor beta chain was found in a study of blood T cell repertoires in COVID-19. This clone was recorded only once. The repertoire was sequenced with immunoSEQ multiplex PCR; TCRdb's copy has only in-frame clones and lacks some. The table records fewer than 600,000 clones, nearly 90% of them present only once. Germline lookup yields CDR1 SGHNT and CDR2 YYREEE (reference sequence). The CDR3 extends over 15 amino acids. Germline trimming cut 3 bases from V and 4 bases from J; bases unmatched to any gene: 9. J is TRBJ2-7 and V is TRBV5-4; 8 nucleotides match TRBD2. Input material: peripheral blood. The receptor comes from a man in his late teens or twenties with COVID-19, enrolled during active disease. CDR3: CASSSTTSATYEQYF. The CDR3 DNA is TGTGCCAGCAGCTCGACGACTAGCGCGACTTACGAGCAGTACTTC.